The rows below give T cell receptor beta chains drawn from one sample of a study of shared clonotypes between healthy human individuals. Profiled with immunoSEQ multiplex PCR; TCRdb holds only in-frame clones, not every one. The table includes about 2.2 million clones, approximately 94% detected once. The source material was naive CD8+ T cells from PBMCs. Receptor source: a young man in good health. Some clones in this sample may be carry-over from other donors' samples. CDR3s include the opening cysteine and the closing phenylalanine or tryptophan. A D gene is named only where the DNA matches it firmly. A clone size is listed for some rows: how often the clone was seen (once, few, many), or a class if it is expanded.

TRBV10-3	NA	TRBD2	TRBJ2-3	TGTGCCATCAGGAATGGCGGGAGGGCAGATACGCAGTATTTT	CAIRNGGRADTQYF
TRBV5-6	NA	TRBD1	TRBJ2-7	TGTGCCAGCAGCTACCAGGGACAGGGGTTCTCTCTCGAGCAGTACTTC	CASSYQGQGFSLEQYF
TRBV4-3	NA	TRBD1	TRBJ1-2	TGCGCCAGCAGCCAAGGCCTAAGTATGGGACAGATCTATGGCTACACCTTC	CASSQGLSMGQIYGYTF
TRBV5-4	NA	NA	TRBJ2-7	TGTGCCAGCAGCCCGTTGGATGGACAGCCCTACGAGCAGTACTTC	CASSPLDGQPYEQYF
TRBV21-1	NA	NA	TRBJ2-3	TGTGCCAGCAGCAGAAGAACGCGTCGCACAGATACGCAGTATTTT	CASSRRTRRTDTQYF
TRBV5-1	NA	NA	TRBJ2-3	TGCGCCAGCAGCTTGGAGGGAATGGGCACAGATACGCAGTATTTT	CASSLEGMGTDTQYF
TRBV19	NA	NA	TRBJ1-5	TGTGCCAGTATAAAGGATTCGGGGTATAGCAATCAGCCCCAGCATTTT	CASIKDSGYSNQPQHF
TRBV19	NA	NA	TRBJ1-5	TGTGCCAGTAGCACACAGGGAAGGAATCAGCCCCAGCATTTT	CASSTQGRNQPQHF
TRBV27	NA	NA	TRBJ2-7	TGTGCCAGCAGTTTCTTGGGTTACGAGCAGTACTTC	CASSFLGYEQYF
TRBV9	NA	NA	TRBJ2-2	TGTGCCAGCAGCGTAACGGGCGGACGCGACGGGGAGCTGTTTTTT	CASSVTGGRDGELFF
TRBV7-6	NA	TRBD1	TRBJ1-3	TGTGCCAGCAGCTCGGGAGCGAGGGGGCCCGGAAACACCATATATTTT	CASSSGARGPGNTIYF
TRBV6-1	NA	NA	TRBJ2-7	TGTGCCAGCACCGAAGGGAGGACAGGCTACGAGCAGTACTTC	CASTEGRTGYEQYF
TRBV19	NA	NA	TRBJ2-7	TGTGCCAGTAGCCTAAGCAGGAGCAAGTACGAGCAGTACTTC	CASSLSRSKYEQYF
TRBV28	NA	TRBD1	TRBJ1-2	TGTGCCAGCAGTTACAGGGGGGACTATGGCTACACCTTC	CASSYRGDYGYTF
TRBV30	NA	TRBD2	TRBJ2-7	TGTGCTACCTCGGGGAGGGGAATGTACGAGCAGTACTTC	CATSGRGMYEQYF
TRBV28	once	TRBD1	TRBJ2-5	TGTGCCAGCAATCCCGGGACAGGGGGCAGTGAGACCCAGTACTTC	CASNPGTGGSETQYF
TRBV7-6	NA	TRBD1	TRBJ1-2	TGTGCCAGCACCGACCCGGGACAGGGGGAGGGCTACACCTTC	CASTDPGQGEGYTF
TRBV25-1	NA	NA	TRBJ2-7	TGTGCCAGCACCAGCCTTAGTGACGAGCAGTACTTC	CASTSLSDEQYF
TRBV25-1	NA	NA	TRBJ2-1	TGTGCCAGCAGTGAACGGGGTTTGAGCTCCTACAATGAGCAGTTCTTC	CASSERGLSSYNEQFF
TRBV6-1	NA	NA	TRBJ2-1	TGTGCCAGCAGCGAGCAGTTCTTC	CASSEQFF
TRBV10-2	NA	NA	TRBJ2-4	TGCGCCAGCGCAGTGGGAAAAAACATTCAGTACTTC	CASAVGKNIQYF
TRBV5-1	NA	NA	TRBJ2-2	TGCGCCAGCAGGGATAGCGAGACGAACACCGGGGAGCTGTTTTTT	CASRDSETNTGELFF
TRBV19	NA	TRBD1	TRBJ1-4	TGTGCCAGTAGTAAAGGACAGGGTCAAGAGGAAAAACTGTTTTTT	CASSKGQGQEEKLFF
TRBV7-9	NA	NA	TRBJ1-1	TGTGCCAGCAGCGAGGCGGCAGGGAACACTGAAGCTTTCTTT	CASSEAAGNTEAFF
TRBV2	NA	NA	TRBJ1-1	TGTGCCGGAGAGGACGGAGGACGGAATGAAGCTTTCTTT	CAGEDGGRNEAFF
TRBV27	NA	TRBD2	TRBJ2-1	TGTGCCAGCATGCACGGGACTAGCGGCAACAATGAGCAGTTCTTC	CASMHGTSGNNEQFF
TRBV28	NA	NA	TRBJ2-4	TGTGCCAGCAGTCCGTGGGAATGGAGGGGACCCAAAAACATTCAGTACTTC	CASSPWEWRGPKNIQYF
TRBV4-1	NA	NA	TRBJ2-1	TGCGCCAGCAGCCAAACGTCCAGCTACAATGAGCAGTTCTTC	CASSQTSSYNEQFF
TRBV5-4	NA	NA	TRBJ2-2	TGTGCCAGCATCGCGGGCACCGGGGAGCTGTTTTTT	CASIAGTGELFF
TRBV7-9	NA	TRBD1	TRBJ1-2	TGTGCCAGCAGCTGGACAGGGGATAGTGGCTACACCTTC	CASSWTGDSGYTF